This TCR beta chain was recovered during a study of blood T cell repertoires in COVID-19. Study-level background: The United States, Italy and Spain provided the acute and convalescent COVID-19 samples. PBMCs, B-cell-depleted T cells, or T cells provided the cDNA or gDNA that made up the material.

Sequencing used immunoSEQ multiplex PCR; TCRdb keeps in-frame clones, though not all of them. The table lists tens of thousands of clones, roughly three quarters of them singletons. This CDR3 has 15 residues. Germline V CDR1 and CDR2: MDHEN, SYDVKM. V was clipped by 3 bases and J by 4 bases; unmatched bases: 6. The specimen sequenced was peripheral blood. The chain couples TRBV28 to TRBJ1-3; TRBD1 aligns across 7 bases. This receptor was taken from a man aged 65-85 years with acute or convalescent COVID-19. The CDR3 region has the DNA TGTGCCAGCAGTTTCGGAAGGACAGGAGGAAACACCATATATTTT. Its protein is CASSFGRTGGNTIYF.